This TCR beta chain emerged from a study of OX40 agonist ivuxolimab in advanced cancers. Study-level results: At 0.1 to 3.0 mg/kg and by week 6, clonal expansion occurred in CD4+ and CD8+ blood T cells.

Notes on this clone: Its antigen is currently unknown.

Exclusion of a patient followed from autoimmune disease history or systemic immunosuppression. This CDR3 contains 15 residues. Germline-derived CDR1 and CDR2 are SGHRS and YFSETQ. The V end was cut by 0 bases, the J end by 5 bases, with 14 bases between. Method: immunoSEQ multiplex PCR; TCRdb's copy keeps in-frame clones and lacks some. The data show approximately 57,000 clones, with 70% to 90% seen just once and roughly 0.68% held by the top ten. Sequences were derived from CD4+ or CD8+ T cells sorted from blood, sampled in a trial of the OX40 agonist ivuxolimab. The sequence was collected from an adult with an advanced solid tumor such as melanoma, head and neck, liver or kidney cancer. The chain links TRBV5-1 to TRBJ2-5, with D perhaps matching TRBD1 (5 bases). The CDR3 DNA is TGCGCCAGCAGCTTGGGGCAGGTGGGGCAGGAGACCCAGTACTTC. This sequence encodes CASSLGQVGQETQYF.